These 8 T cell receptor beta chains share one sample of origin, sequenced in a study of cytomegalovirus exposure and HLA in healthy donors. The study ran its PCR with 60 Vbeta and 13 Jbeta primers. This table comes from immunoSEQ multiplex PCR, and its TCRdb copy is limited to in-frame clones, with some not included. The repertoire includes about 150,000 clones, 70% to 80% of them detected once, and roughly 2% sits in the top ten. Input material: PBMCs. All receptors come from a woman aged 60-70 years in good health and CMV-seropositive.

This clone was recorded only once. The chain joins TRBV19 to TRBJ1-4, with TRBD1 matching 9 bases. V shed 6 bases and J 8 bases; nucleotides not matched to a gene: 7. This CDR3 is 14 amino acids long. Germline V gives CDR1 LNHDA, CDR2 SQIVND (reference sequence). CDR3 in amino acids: CASSEGQGWEKLFF. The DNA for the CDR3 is TGTGCCAGTAGCGAGGGACAGGGCTGGGAAAAACTGTTTTTT.

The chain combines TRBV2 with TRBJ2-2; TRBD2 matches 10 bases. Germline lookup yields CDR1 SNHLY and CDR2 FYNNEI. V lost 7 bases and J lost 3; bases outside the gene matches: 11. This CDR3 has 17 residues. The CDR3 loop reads CASTGGSGRRDTGELFF. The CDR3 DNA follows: TGTGCCAGCACCGGGGGTAGCGGGAGGAGGGACACCGGGGAGCTGTTTTTT.

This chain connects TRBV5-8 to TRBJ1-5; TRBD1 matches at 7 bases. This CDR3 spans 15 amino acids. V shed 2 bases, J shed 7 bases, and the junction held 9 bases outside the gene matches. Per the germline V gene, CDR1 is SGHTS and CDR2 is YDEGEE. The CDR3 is CASSLKDRVSQPQHF. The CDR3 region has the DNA TGTGCCAGCAGCTTAAAAGACAGGGTAAGCCAGCCCCAGCATTTT.

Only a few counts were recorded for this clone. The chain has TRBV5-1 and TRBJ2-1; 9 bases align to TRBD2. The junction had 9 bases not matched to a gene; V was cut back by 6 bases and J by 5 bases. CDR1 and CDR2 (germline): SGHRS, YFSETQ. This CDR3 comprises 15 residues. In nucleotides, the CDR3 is TGCGCCAGCACCCAAATAGCGGGAGTCAACAATGAGCAGTTCTTC. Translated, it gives CASTQIAGVNNEQFF.

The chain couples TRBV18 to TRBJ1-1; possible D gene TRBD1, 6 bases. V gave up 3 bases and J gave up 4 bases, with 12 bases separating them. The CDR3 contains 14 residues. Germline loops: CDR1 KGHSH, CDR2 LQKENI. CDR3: CASSPLTGFTEAFF. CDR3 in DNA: TGTGCCAGCTCACCCCTTACAGGGTTCACTGAAGCTTTCTTT.

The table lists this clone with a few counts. The CDR3 region has the DNA TGTGCCAGCAGTTTCAGCTCTGGGGCCAACGTCCTGACTTTC. It is translated as CASSFSSGANVLTF. The chain carries TRBV27 and TRBJ2-6; no reliable D call. V was trimmed by 3 bases and J by 0 bases, leaving 3 bases between them. CDR1 is MNHEY, CDR2 SMNVEV, per germline (reference sequence). The CDR3 runs 14 residues.

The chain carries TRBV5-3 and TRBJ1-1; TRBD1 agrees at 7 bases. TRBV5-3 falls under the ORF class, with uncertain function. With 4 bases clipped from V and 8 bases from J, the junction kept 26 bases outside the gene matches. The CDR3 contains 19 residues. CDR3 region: CARSPVGQATQGLGLEAFF. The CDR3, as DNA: TGTGCCAGAAGCCCGGTCGGACAGGCAACCCAGGGACTAGGATTGGAAGCTTTCTTT.

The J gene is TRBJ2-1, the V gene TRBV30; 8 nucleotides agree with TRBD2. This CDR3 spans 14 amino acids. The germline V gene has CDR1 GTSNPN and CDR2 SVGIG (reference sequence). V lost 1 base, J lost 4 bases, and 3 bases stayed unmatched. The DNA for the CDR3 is TGTGCCTGGAGTGGACTAGCGCTTTACAATGAGCAGTTCTTC. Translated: CAWSGLALYNEQFF.